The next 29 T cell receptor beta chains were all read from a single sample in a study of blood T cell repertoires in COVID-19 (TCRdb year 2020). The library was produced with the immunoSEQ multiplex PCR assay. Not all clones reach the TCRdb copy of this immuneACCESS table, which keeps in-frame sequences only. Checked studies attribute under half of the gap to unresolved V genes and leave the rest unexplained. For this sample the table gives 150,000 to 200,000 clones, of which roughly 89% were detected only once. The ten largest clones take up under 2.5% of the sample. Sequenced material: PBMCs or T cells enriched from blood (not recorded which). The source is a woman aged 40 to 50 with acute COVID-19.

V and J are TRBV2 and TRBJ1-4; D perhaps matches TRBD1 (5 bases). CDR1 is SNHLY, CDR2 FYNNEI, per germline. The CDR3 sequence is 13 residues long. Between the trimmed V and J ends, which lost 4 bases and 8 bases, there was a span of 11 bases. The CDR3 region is CASSVGVREKLFF. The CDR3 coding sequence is TGTGCCAGCAGTGTAGGGGTTCGGGAAAAACTGTTTTTT.

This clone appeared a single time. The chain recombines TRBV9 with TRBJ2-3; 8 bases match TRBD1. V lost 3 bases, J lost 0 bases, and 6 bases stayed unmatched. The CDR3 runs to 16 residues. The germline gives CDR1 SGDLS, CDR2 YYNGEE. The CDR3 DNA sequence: TGTGCCAGCAGCGCAGAGGACAGGGTCAGCACAGATACGCAGTATTTT. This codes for CASSAEDRVSTDTQYF. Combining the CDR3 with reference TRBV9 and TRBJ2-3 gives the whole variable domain DSGVTQTPKHLITATGQRVTLRCSPRSGDLSVYWYQQSLDQGLQFLIQYYNGEERAKGNILERFSAQQFPDLHSELNLSSLELGDSALYFCASSAEDRVSTDTQYFGPGTRLTVL.

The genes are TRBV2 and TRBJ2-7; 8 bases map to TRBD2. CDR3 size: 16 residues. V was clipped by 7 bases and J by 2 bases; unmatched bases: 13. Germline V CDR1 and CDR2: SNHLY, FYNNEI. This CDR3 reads CASTPTGTSLTYEQYF. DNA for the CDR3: TGTGCCAGCACCCCCACCGGGACTAGTCTAACCTACGAGCAGTACTTC. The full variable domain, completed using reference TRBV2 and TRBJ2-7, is EPEVTQTPSHQVTQMGQEVILRCVPISNHLYFYWYRQILGQKVEFLVSFYNNEISEKSEIFDDQFSVERPDGSNFTLKIRSTKLEDSAMYFCASTPTGTSLTYEQYFGPGTRLTVT.

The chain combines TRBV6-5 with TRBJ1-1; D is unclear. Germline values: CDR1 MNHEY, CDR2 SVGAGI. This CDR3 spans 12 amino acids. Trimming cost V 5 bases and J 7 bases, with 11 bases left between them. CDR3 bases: TGTGCCAGCAGTACCCCCCCCAGTGAAGCTTTCTTT. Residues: CASSTPPSEAFF.

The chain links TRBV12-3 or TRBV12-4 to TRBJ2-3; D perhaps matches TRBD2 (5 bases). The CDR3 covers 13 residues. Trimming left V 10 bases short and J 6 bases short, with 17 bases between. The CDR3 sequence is CATHGVRGDTQYF. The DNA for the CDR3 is TGTGCCACGCATGGGGTAAGAGGGGATACGCAGTATTTT.

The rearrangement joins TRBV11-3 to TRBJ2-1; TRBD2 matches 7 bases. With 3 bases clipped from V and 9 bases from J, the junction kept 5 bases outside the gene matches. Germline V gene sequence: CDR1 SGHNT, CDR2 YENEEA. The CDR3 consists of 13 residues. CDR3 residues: CASSFRDYGEQFF. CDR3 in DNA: TGTGCCAGCAGCTTCCGGGACTACGGTGAGCAGTTCTTC.

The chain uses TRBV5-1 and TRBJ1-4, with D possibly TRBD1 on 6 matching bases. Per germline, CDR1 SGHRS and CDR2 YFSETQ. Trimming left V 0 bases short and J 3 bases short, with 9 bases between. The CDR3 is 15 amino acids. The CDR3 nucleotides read TGCGCCAGCAGCTTGGTTCAGGGGTCTAATGAAAAACTGTTTTTT. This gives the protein CASSLVQGSNEKLFF.

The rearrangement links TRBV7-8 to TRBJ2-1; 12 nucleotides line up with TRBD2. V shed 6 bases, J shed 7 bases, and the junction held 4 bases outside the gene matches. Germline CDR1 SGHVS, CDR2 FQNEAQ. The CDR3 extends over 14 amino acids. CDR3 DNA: TGTGCCAGCAGTCGGACTAGCGGGGCGAATGAGCAGTTCTTC. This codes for CASSRTSGANEQFF.

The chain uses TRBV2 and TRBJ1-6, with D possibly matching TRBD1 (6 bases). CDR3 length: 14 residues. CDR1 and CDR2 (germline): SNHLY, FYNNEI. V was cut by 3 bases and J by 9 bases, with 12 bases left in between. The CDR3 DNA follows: TGTGCCAGCAGTGACGAGGGGGTAGGTTCACCCCTCCACTTT. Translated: CASSDEGVGSPLHF.

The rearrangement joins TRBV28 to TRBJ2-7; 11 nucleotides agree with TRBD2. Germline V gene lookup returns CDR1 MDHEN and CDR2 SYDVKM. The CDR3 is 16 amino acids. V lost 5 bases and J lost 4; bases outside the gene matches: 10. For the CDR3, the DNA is TGTGCCAGCAGTCACGGACTAGCGGGTGTTAGGTACGAGCAGTACTTC. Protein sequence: CASSHGLAGVRYEQYF.

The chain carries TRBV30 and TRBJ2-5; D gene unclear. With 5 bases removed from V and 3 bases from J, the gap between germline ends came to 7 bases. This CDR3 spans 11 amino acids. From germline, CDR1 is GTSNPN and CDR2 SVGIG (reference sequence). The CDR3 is CAWDKEETQYF. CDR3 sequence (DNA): TGTGCCTGGGACAAAGAAGAGACCCAGTACTTC.

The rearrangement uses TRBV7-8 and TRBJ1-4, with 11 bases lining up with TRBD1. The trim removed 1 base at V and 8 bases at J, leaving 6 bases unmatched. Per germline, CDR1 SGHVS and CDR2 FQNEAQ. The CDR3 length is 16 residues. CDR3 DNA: TGTGCCAGCAGCTTAGTTGGACAGGGGGCCGGGGAAAAACTGTTTTTT. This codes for CASSLVGQGAGEKLFF.

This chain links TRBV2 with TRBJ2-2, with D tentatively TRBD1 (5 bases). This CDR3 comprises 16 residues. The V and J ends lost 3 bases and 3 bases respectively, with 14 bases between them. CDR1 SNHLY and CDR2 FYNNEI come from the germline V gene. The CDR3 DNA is TGTGCCAGCAGTGAGGACACGACAGCCTACACCGGGGAGCTGTTTTTT. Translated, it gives CASSEDTTAYTGELFF.

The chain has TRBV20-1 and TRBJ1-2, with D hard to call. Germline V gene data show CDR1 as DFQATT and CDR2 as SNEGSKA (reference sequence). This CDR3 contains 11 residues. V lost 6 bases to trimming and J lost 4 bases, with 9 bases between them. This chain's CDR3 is CSARVAYGYTF. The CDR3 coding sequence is TGCAGTGCGAGGGTGGCCTATGGCTACACCTTC.

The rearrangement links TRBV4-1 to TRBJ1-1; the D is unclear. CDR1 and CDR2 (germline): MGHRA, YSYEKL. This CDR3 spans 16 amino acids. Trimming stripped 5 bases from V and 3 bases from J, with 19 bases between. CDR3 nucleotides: TGCGCCAGCAGCGGTGCCTATGGTACGGTTTACACTGAAGCTTTCTTT. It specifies CASSGAYGTVYTEAFF.

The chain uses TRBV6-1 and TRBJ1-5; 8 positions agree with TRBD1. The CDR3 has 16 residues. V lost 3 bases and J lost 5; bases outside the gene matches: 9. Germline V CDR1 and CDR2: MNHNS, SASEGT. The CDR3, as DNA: TGTGCCAGCAGTGAGAGCCCTGGACAGGGATATCAGCCCCAGCATTTT. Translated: CASSESPGQGYQPQHF.

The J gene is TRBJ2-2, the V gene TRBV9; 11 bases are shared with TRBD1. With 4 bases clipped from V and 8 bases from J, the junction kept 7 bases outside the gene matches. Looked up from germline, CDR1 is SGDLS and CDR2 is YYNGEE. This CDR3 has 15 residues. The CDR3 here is CASSTRTGGLGELFF. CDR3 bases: TGTGCCAGCAGCACCAGGACAGGGGGCCTAGGGGAGCTGTTTTTT.

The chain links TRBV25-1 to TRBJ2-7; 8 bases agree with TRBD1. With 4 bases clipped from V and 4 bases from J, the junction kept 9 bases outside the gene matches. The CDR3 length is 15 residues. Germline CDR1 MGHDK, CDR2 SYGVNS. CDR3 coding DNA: TGTGCCAGCAGTGGGCCCAGGGGGCATCAGTACGAGCAGTACTTC. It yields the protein CASSGPRGHQYEQYF.

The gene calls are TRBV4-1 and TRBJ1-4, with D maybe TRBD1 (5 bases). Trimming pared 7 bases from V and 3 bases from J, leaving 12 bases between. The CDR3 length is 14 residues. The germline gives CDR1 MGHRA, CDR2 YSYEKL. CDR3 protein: CASNKGRSNEKLFF. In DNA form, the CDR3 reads TGCGCCAGCAACAAGGGGCGATCTAATGAAAAACTGTTTTTT.

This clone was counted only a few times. The CDR3 region has the DNA TGTGCCATCAGTGAAGGACAGGGAGGCACCGGGGAGCTGTTTTTT. This gives the protein CAISEGQGGTGELFF. V usage is TRBV10-3 and J usage is TRBJ2-2; 8 nucleotides line up with TRBD1. Germline lookup yields CDR1 ENHRY and CDR2 SYGVKD. The length of the CDR3 is 15 residues. V was clipped by 3 bases and J by 4 bases; unmatched bases: 4.

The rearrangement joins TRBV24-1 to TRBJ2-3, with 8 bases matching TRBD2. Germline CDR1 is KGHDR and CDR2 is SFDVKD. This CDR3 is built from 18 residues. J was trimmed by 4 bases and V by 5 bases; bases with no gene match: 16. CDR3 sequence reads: CATSALGRGLANPDTQYF. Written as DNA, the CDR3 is TGTGCCACCAGTGCCCTCGGCCGAGGACTAGCTAACCCAGATACGCAGTATTTT.

The CDR3, as DNA: TGCGCCAGCAGCCAAGAAGGGGCCAATGTGGCCGGGGAGCTGTTTTTT. As protein: CASSQEGANVAGELFF. This chain connects TRBV4-3 to TRBJ2-2, with D perhaps matching TRBD1 (5 bases). The CDR3 loop spans 16 amino acids. Trimming took off 0 bases at V and 6 bases at J, with 14 bases between the two ends. Germline assignment: CDR1 LGHNA and CDR2 YSLEER.

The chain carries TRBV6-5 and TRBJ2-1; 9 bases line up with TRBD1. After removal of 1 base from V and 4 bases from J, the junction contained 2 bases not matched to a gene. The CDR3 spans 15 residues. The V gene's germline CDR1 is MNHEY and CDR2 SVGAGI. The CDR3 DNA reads TGTGCCAGCAGTTACTACAGGGGGCCATACAATGAGCAGTTCTTC. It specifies CASSYYRGPYNEQFF.

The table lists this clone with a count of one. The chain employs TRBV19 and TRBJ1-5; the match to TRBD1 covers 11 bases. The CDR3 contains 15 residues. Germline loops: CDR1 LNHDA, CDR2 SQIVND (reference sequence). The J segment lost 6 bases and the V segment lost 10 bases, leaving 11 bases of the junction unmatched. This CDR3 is CATSFGTGGFQPQHF. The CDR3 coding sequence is TGTGCCACCTCATTCGGGACAGGGGGATTTCAGCCCCAGCATTTT.

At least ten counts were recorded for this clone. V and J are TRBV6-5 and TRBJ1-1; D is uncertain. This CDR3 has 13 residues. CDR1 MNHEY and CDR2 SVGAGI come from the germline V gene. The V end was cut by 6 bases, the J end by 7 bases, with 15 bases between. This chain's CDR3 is CASSRQAANEAFF. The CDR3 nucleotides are TGTGCCAGCAGCCGACAAGCGGCGAATGAAGCTTTCTTT.

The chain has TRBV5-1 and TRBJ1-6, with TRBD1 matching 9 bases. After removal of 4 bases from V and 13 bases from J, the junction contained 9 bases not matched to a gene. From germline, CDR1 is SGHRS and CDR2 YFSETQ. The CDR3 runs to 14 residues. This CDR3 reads CASSRGQGHPPLHF. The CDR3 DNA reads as TGCGCCAGCAGCCGGGGACAGGGTCACCCTCCCCTCCACTTT.

This chain's CDR3 is CASSAHHSGSSTDTQYF. The CDR3 bases are TGTGCCAGCAGCGCGCACCATAGCGGGAGTAGCACAGATACGCAGTATTTT. This rearrangement joins TRBV3-1 (or the pseudogene TRBV3-2) to TRBJ2-3, with TRBD2 matching over 9 bases. The germline CDR1 and CDR2 sequences are LGHDT and YNNKEL (reference sequence). The CDR3 contains 17 residues. With V trimmed by 5 bases and J by 0 bases, 9 bases remained unmatched.

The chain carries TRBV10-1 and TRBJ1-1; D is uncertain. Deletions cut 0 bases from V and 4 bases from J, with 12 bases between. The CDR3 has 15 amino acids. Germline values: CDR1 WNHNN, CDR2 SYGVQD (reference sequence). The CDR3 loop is CASSESRVGSTEAFF. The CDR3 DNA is TGCGCCAGCAGTGAGTCGAGGGTCGGGTCCACTGAAGCTTTCTTT.

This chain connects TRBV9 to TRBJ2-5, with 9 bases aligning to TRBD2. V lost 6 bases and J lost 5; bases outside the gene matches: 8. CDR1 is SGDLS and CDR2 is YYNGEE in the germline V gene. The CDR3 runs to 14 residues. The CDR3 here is CASTVGAGGETQYF. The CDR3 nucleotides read TGTGCCAGCACCGTGGGGGCGGGAGGGGAGACCCAGTACTTC.